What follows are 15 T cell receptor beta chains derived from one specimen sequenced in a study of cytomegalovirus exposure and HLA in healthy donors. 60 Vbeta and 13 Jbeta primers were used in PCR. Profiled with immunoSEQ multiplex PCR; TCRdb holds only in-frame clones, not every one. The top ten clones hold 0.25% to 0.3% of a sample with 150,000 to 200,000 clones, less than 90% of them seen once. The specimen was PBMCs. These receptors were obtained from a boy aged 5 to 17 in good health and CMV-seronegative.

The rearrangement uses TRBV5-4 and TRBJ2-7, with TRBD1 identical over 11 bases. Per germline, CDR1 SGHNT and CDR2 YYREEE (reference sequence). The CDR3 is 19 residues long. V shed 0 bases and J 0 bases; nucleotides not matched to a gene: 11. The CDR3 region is CASSLVPGTGGRGSYEQYF. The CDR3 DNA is TGTGCCAGCAGCTTGGTCCCCGGGACAGGGGGAAGGGGCTCCTACGAGCAGTACTTC.

In DNA form, the CDR3 reads TGTGCCAGTAGTACTGATCTATTCCTCGAGACCCAGTACTTC. This translates into CASSTDLFLETQYF. This rearrangement joins TRBV19 to TRBJ2-5, with unresolved D. This CDR3 region has 14 residues. V was shortened by 4 bases and J by 5 bases, with 14 bases between the two germline ends. Germline V CDR1 and CDR2: LNHDA, SQIVND (reference sequence).

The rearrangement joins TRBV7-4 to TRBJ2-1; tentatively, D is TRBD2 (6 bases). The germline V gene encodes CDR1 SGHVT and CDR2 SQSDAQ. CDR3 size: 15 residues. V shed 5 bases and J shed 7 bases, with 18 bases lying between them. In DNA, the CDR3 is TGTGCCAGCAGCCCAGGAGCAGCGGGCCTTAATGAGCAGTTCTTC. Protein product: CASSPGAAGLNEQFF.

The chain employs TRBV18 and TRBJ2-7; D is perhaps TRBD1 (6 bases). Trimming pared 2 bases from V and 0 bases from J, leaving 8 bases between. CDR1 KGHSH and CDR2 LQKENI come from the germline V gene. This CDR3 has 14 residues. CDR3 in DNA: TGTGCCAGCTCACCAAACAGGGACTCCTACGAGCAGTACTTC. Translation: CASSPNRDSYEQYF.

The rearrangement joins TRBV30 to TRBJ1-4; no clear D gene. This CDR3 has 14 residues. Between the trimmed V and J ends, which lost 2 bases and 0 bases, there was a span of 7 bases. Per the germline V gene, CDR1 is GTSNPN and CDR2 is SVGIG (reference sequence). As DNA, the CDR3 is TGTGCCTGGAGTTTGCAGGCAACTAATGAAAAACTGTTTTTT. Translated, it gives CAWSLQATNEKLFF.

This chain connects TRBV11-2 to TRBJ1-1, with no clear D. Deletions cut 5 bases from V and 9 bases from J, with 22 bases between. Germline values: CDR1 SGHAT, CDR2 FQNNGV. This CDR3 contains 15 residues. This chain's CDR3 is CASSQDLWRLPKAFF. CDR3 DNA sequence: TGTGCCAGCAGCCAAGATCTTTGGAGACTGCCGAAAGCTTTCTTT.

CDR3 DNA: TGTGCCTGGAGGGGACGGGGGGAAAACATTCAGTACTTC. This encodes CAWRGRGENIQYF. The chain combines TRBV30 with TRBJ2-4, with 7 bases aligning to TRBD2. The V gene's germline CDR1 is GTSNPN and CDR2 SVGIG (reference sequence). Trimming removed 3 bases from V and 5 bases from J; junction bases left unmatched: 4. There are 13 residues in the CDR3.

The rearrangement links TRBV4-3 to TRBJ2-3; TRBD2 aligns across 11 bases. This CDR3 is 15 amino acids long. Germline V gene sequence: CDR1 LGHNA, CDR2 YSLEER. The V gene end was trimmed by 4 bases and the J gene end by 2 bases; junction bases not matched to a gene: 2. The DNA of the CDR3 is TGCGCCAGCAGCCTAGCGGGGGGGCCCACAGATACGCAGTATTTT. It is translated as CASSLAGGPTDTQYF.

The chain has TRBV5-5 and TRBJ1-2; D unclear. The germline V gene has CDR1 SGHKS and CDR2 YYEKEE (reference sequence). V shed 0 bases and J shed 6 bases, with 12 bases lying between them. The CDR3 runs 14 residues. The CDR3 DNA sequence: TGTGCCAGCAGCTTGGGCCGAGCTCTAGATGGCTACACCTTC. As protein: CASSLGRALDGYTF. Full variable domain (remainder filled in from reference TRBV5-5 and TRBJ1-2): DAGVTQSPTHLIKTRGQQVTLRCSPISGHKSVSWYQQVLGQGPQFIFQYYEKEERGRGNFPDRFSARQFPNYSSELNVNALLLGDSALYLCASSLGRALDGYTFGSGTRLTVV.

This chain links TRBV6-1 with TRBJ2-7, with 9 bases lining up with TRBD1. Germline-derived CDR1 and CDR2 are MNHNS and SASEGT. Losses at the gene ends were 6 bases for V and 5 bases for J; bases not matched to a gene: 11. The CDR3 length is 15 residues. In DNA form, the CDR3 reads TGTGCCAGCAGAACCGGGACAGGGTATCTTCACGAGCAGTACTTC. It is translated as CASRTGTGYLHEQYF.

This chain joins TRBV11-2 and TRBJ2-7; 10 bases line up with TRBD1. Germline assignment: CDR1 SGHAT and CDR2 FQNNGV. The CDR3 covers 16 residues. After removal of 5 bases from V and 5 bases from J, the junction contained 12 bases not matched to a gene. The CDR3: CASSPQAWTGGHEQYF. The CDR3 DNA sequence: TGTGCCAGCAGCCCCCAAGCCTGGACAGGGGGACACGAGCAGTACTTC.

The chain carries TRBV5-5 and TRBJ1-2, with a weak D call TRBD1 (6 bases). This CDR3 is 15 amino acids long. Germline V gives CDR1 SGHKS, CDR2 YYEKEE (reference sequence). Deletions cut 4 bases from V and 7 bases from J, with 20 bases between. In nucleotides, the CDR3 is TGTGCCAGCAGCCCTGGACAGAAAAGGATCAGTGGCTACACCTTC. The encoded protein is CASSPGQKRISGYTF.

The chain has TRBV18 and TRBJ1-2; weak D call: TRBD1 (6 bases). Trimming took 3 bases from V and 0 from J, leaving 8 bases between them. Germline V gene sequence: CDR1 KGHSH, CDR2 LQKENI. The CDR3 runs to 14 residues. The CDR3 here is CASSPTGSNYGYTF. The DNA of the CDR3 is TGTGCCAGCTCACCCACAGGGTCTAACTATGGCTACACCTTC. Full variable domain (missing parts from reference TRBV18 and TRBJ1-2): NAGVMQNPRHLVRRRGQEARLRCSPMKGHSHVYWYRQLPEEGLKFMVYLQKENIIDESGMPKERFSAEFPKEGPSILRIQQVVRGDSAAYFCASSPTGSNYGYTFGSGTRLTVV.

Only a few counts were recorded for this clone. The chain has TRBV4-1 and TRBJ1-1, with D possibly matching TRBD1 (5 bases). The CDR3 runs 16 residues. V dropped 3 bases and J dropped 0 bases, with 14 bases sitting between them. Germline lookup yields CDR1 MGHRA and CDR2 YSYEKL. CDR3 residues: CASSQPRRGMNTEAFF. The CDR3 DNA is TGCGCCAGCAGCCAGCCTAGGCGGGGGATGAACACTGAAGCTTTCTTT.

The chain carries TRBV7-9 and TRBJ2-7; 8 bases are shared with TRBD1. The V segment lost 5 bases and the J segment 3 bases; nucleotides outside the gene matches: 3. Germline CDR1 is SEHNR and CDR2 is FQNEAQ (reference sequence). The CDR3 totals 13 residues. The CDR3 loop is CASSRQGNYEQYF. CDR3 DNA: TGTGCCAGCAGCCGACAGGGGAACTACGAGCAGTACTTC.